This T cell receptor (beta chain) was found in a study of blood T cell repertoires in COVID-19. For the study at large: PBMCs, B-cell-depleted T cells, or T cells provided the cDNA or gDNA that made up the material.

The CDR3 spans 18 residues. Per the germline V gene, CDR1 is ENHRY and CDR2 is SYGVKD. The ends lost 3 bases at V and 2 bases at J; junction bases unmatched: 13. Sequenced by immunoSEQ multiplex PCR; TCRdb stores in-frame clones only, minus some. This table holds tens of thousands of clones, around 80% found once. The clonotype was recovered from a man aged 60 to 69 with acute or convalescent COVID-19. The sample taken for sequencing was peripheral blood. The chain links TRBV10-3 to TRBJ2-1, with 7 bases aligning to TRBD2. CDR3 sequence: CAISDFSDGGGPYNEQFF. DNA for the CDR3: TGTGCCATCAGTGATTTCTCTGATGGGGGAGGGCCCTACAATGAGCAGTTCTTC.